A selection of T cell receptor beta chains follows, all from one sample in a study of shared clonotypes between healthy human individuals. Generated by immunoSEQ multiplex PCR, the TCRdb table keeps only in-frame clones and is missing some. The sample has about 2.1 million clones, roughly 91% seen once. Specimen: naive CD8+ T cells from PBMCs. Receptors were obtained from a man between 18 and 29 years old in good health. Some clones in this sample may be carry-over from other donors' samples. CDR3s include the opening cysteine and the closing phenylalanine or tryptophan. A D gene is named only where the DNA matches it firmly. A row's size may be missing; if present it is once, few, many or a size class.

d_gene: NA; j_gene: TRBJ2-7; v_gene: TRBV10-3; len: 13; abundance: once; CDR3aa: CAISGDRTYEQYF; CDR3nt: TGTGCCATCAGTGGCGACAGGACCTACGAGCAGTACTTC
d_gene: NA; j_gene: TRBJ2-3; v_gene: TRBV14; len: 15; abundance: NA; CDR3aa: CASSLREFSTDTQYF; CDR3nt: TGTGCCAGCAGCCTTCGCGAGTTTAGCACAGATACGCAGTATTTT
d_gene: NA; j_gene: TRBJ1-1; v_gene: TRBV27; len: 13; abundance: NA; CDR3aa: CASSPRVNTEAFF; CDR3nt: TGTGCCAGCAGTCCGCGGGTGAATACTGAAGCTTTCTTT
d_gene: TRBD1; j_gene: TRBJ2-7; v_gene: TRBV28; len: 15; abundance: NA; CDR3aa: CASSPLGQGTYEQYF; CDR3nt: TGTGCCAGCAGTCCCCTGGGACAGGGGACCTACGAGCAGTACTTC
d_gene: TRBD1; j_gene: TRBJ1-3; v_gene: TRBV28; len: 16; abundance: NA; CDR3aa: CASNGDSESSGNTIYF; CDR3nt: TGTGCCAGCAATGGGGACAGCGAGAGCTCTGGAAACACCATATATTTT
d_gene: TRBD2; j_gene: TRBJ2-1; v_gene: TRBV7-3; len: 15; abundance: NA; CDR3aa: CASSSLAGVGNEQFF; CDR3nt: TGTGCCAGCAGCTCACTAGCGGGAGTCGGCAATGAGCAGTTCTTC
d_gene: NA; j_gene: TRBJ2-3; v_gene: TRBV28; len: 16; abundance: NA; CDR3aa: CASNPFKGQGTDTQYF; CDR3nt: TGTGCCAGCAACCCTTTCAAGGGCCAGGGCACAGATACGCAGTATTTT
d_gene: NA; j_gene: TRBJ2-2; v_gene: TRBV7-9; len: 16; abundance: once; CDR3aa: CASSPRSGANTGELFF; CDR3nt: TGTGCCAGCAGCCCCCGATCGGGTGCGAACACCGGGGAGCTGTTTTTT
d_gene: NA; j_gene: TRBJ1-5; v_gene: TRBV7-9; len: 13; abundance: NA; CDR3aa: CASSLGSIGSQHF; CDR3nt: TGTGCCAGCAGCTTAGGCTCTATAGGGTCCCAGCATTTT
d_gene: NA; j_gene: TRBJ2-1; v_gene: TRBV11-3; len: 14; abundance: NA; CDR3aa: CASSLFGSYNEQFF; CDR3nt: TGTGCCAGCAGCTTATTTGGTTCCTACAATGAGCAGTTCTTC
d_gene: NA; j_gene: TRBJ2-3; v_gene: TRBV28; len: 18; abundance: NA; CDR3aa: CASSPERRWRVNTDTQYF; CDR3nt: TGTGCCAGCAGTCCGGAAAGGCGGTGGCGGGTAAACACAGATACGCAGTATTTT
d_gene: NA; j_gene: TRBJ1-1; v_gene: TRBV6-5; len: 15; abundance: NA; CDR3aa: CASSLSRDGSTEAFF; CDR3nt: TGTGCCAGCAGTTTAAGTCGGGACGGCAGCACTGAAGCTTTCTTT
d_gene: TRBD1; j_gene: TRBJ1-1; v_gene: TRBV5-1; len: 17; abundance: once; CDR3aa: CASSKSTGVRVFTEAFF; CDR3nt: TGCGCCAGCAGCAAAAGTACAGGGGTAAGGGTTTTCACTGAAGCTTTCTTT
d_gene: NA; j_gene: TRBJ2-3; v_gene: TRBV4-2; len: 13; abundance: NA; CDR3aa: CASSQGPTDTQYF; CDR3nt: TGTGCCAGCAGCCAAGGCCCCACAGATACGCAGTATTTT
d_gene: TRBD2; j_gene: TRBJ2-7; v_gene: TRBV27; len: 16; abundance: once; CDR3aa: CASSTSPGAGDKEQYF; CDR3nt: TGTGCCAGCAGTACATCCCCTGGAGCGGGAGATAAAGAGCAGTACTTC
d_gene: NA; j_gene: TRBJ1-5; v_gene: TRBV27; len: 13; abundance: NA; CDR3aa: CASSLGDDQPQHF; CDR3nt: TGTGCCAGCAGTTTAGGTGATGATCAGCCCCAGCATTTT
d_gene: NA; j_gene: TRBJ2-1; v_gene: TRBV11-2; len: 16; abundance: NA; CDR3aa: CASSLGPGSTYNEQFF; CDR3nt: TGTGCCAGCAGCTTAGGGCCAGGTTCTACCTACAATGAGCAGTTCTTC
d_gene: TRBD1; j_gene: TRBJ2-7; v_gene: TRBV14; len: 12; abundance: NA; CDR3aa: CASSTQGYEQYF; CDR3nt: TGTGCCAGCAGCACACAGGGGTACGAGCAGTACTTC
d_gene: TRBD2; j_gene: TRBJ2-7; v_gene: TRBV7-8; len: 16; abundance: NA; CDR3aa: CASSLGTSGSLYEQYF; CDR3nt: TGTGCCAGCAGCTTAGGGACTAGCGGGAGCCTTTACGAGCAGTACTTC
d_gene: NA; j_gene: TRBJ2-3; v_gene: TRBV29-1; len: 15; abundance: NA; CDR3aa: CSVSDSVISTDTQYF; CDR3nt: TGCAGCGTTTCGGACTCAGTCATTAGCACAGATACGCAGTATTTT
d_gene: TRBD2; j_gene: TRBJ2-7; v_gene: TRBV2; len: 17; abundance: once; CDR3aa: CASSSTLAGGSPYEQYF; CDR3nt: TGTGCCAGCAGTTCCACCTTAGCGGGAGGGTCCCCCTACGAGCAGTACTTC
d_gene: NA; j_gene: TRBJ1-5; v_gene: TRBV12-2; len: 16; abundance: NA; CDR3aa: CARLHTRLYSNQPQHF; CDR3nt: TGTGCGAGACTGCACACTAGGCTTTATAGCAATCAGCCCCAGCATTTT
d_gene: NA; j_gene: TRBJ1-5; v_gene: TRBV27; len: 15; abundance: NA; CDR3aa: CASSLEGQLSGPQHF; CDR3nt: TGTGCCAGCAGTTTAGAGGGACAACTATCAGGGCCCCAGCATTTT
d_gene: NA; j_gene: TRBJ2-1; v_gene: TRBV9; len: 14; abundance: once; CDR3aa: CASSRPSSYNEQFF; CDR3nt: TGTGCCAGCAGCAGACCCTCCTCCTACAATGAGCAGTTCTTC
d_gene: NA; j_gene: TRBJ1-1; v_gene: TRBV29-1; len: 11; abundance: few; CDR3aa: CSVERRAEAFF; CDR3nt: TGCAGCGTTGAGCGGAGGGCTGAAGCTTTCTTT
d_gene: TRBD1; j_gene: TRBJ2-3; v_gene: TRBV9; len: 16; abundance: once; CDR3aa: CASSVGKGAYTDTQYF; CDR3nt: TGTGCCAGCAGCGTAGGAAAGGGGGCCTACACAGATACGCAGTATTTT
d_gene: NA; j_gene: TRBJ1-1; v_gene: TRBV7-8; len: 13; abundance: few; CDR3aa: CASSRKDGTEAFF; CDR3nt: TGTGCCAGCAGCCGAAAGGATGGTACTGAAGCTTTCTTT
d_gene: NA; j_gene: TRBJ2-1; v_gene: TRBV7-9; len: 14; abundance: NA; CDR3aa: CASSLGGVHNEQFF; CDR3nt: TGTGCCAGCAGCTTAGGAGGGGTCCACAATGAGCAGTTCTTC
d_gene: TRBD2; j_gene: TRBJ2-7; v_gene: TRBV7-9; len: 15; abundance: NA; CDR3aa: CASDLGRGPAYEQYF; CDR3nt: TGTGCCAGCGACCTCGGGAGGGGCCCTGCCTACGAGCAGTACTTC
d_gene: TRBD2; j_gene: TRBJ2-7; v_gene: TRBV11-3; len: 18; abundance: NA; CDR3aa: CASSLIYSGQSSSYEQYF; CDR3nt: TGTGCCAGCAGCTTAATTTATAGCGGGCAATCCTCCTCCTACGAGCAGTACTTC
d_gene: NA; j_gene: TRBJ2-3; v_gene: TRBV6-1; len: 14; abundance: NA; CDR3aa: CASSLISGTDTQYF; CDR3nt: TGTGCCAGCAGTTTAATATCAGGCACAGATACGCAGTATTTT
d_gene: NA; j_gene: TRBJ2-5; v_gene: TRBV7-9; len: 13; abundance: NA; CDR3aa: CASSQPGPQTQYF; CDR3nt: TGTGCCAGCAGCCAGCCCGGGCCCCAGACCCAGTACTTC
d_gene: NA; j_gene: TRBJ2-5; v_gene: TRBV9; len: 12; abundance: NA; CDR3aa: CASSVNQETQYF; CDR3nt: TGTGCCAGCAGCGTAAACCAAGAGACCCAGTACTTC
d_gene: TRBD1; j_gene: TRBJ1-1; v_gene: TRBV4-3; len: 13; abundance: NA; CDR3aa: CASSQDGTAEAFF; CDR3nt: TGCGCCAGCAGCCAAGATGGGACAGCTGAAGCTTTCTTT